The clone carrying this T cell receptor beta chain showed up just a few times. The data originate from a study of blood T cell repertoires in COVID-19. Study-wide background: There were acute and convalescent COVID-19 samples, and they came from the United States, Italy and Spain. PBMCs, B-cell-depleted T cells, or T cells were the source of the cDNA or gDNA that made up the material.

J was trimmed by 2 bases and V by 4 bases; bases with no gene match: 4. Germline V gives CDR1 LGHNA, CDR2 YNFKEQ. This CDR3 comprises 14 residues. As originally analysed: Estimation of nucleated cell counts was performed using reference gene primer amplification. The table came from immunoSEQ multiplex PCR; TCRdb's copy has only in-frame clones and leaves some out. V, J and clone size derive from that table, while D and trimming were established from the DNA sequence. The sample holds 540,000 or so clones; about 89% are singletons and the top ten take roughly 8%. The genes are TRBV4-2 and TRBJ1-1; TRBD1 agrees at 7 bases. What was sequenced was peripheral blood. The TCR was taken from a woman aged 50 to 60 with COVID-19, enrolled during active disease. CDR3 protein: CASSLGTENTEAFF. The CDR3 coding sequence is TGTGCCAGCAGCCTAGGGACAGAAAACACTGAAGCTTTCTTT.